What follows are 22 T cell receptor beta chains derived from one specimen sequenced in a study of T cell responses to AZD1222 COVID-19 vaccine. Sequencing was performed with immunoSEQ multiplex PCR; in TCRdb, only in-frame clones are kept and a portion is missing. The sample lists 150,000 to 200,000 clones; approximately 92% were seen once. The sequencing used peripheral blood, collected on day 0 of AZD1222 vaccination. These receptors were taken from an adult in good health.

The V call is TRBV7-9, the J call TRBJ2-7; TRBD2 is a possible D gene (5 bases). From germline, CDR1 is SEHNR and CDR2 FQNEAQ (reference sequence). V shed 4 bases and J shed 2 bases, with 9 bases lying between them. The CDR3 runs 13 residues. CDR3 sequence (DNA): TGTGCCAGCAGCTCCAGCGGCGCCTACGAGCAGTACTTC. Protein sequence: CASSSSGAYEQYF.

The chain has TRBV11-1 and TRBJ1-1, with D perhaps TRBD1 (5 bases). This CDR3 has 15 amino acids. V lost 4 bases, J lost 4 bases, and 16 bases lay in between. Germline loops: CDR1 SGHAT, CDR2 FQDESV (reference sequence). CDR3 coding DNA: TGTGCCAGCAGCTCGCGGGGAGAGGGGAGCACTGAAGCTTTCTTT. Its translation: CASSSRGEGSTEAFF. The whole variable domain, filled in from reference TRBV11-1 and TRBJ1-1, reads EAEVAQSPRYKITEKSQAVAFWCDPISGHATLYWYRQILGQGPELLVQFQDESVVDDSQLPKDRFSAERLKGVDSTLKIQPAELGDSAMYLCASSSRGEGSTEAFFGQGTRLTVV.

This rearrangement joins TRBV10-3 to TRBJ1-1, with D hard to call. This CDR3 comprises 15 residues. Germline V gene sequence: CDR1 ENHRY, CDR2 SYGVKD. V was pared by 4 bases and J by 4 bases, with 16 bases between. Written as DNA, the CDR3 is TGTGCCATCAGTGCCGGTGGCCTTATGCGCACTGAAGCTTTCTTT. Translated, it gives CAISAGGLMRTEAFF.

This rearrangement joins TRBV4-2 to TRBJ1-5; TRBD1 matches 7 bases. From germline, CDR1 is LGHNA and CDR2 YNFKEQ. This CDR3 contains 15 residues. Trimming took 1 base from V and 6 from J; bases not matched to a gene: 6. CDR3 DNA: TGTGCCAGCAGCCAAGCGGAGGGGGCTGGTCAGCCCCAGCATTTT. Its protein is CASSQAEGAGQPQHF.

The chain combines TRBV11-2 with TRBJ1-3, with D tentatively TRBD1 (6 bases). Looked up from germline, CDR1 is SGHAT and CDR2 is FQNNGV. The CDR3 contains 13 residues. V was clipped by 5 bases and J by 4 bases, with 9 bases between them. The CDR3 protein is CASSQQGGNTIYF. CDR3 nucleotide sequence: TGTGCCAGCAGCCAACAGGGCGGAAACACCATATATTTT. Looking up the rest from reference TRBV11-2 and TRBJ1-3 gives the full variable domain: EAGVAQSPRYKIIEKRQSVAFWCNPISGHATLYWYQQILGQGPKLLIQFQNNGVVDDSQLPKDRFSAERLKGVDSTLKIQPAKLEDSAVYLCASSQQGGNTIYFGEGSWLTVV.

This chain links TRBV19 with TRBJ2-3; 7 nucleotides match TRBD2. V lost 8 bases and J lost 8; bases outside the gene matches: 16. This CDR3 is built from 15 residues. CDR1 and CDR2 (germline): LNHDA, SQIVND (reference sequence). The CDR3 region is CASAPNPGLSFTQYF. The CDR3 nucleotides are TGTGCCAGTGCCCCTAACCCGGGACTATCATTTACGCAGTATTTT.

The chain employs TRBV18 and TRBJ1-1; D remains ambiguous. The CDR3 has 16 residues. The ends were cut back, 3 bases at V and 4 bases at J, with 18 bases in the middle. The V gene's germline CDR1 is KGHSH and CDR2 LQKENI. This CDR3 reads CASSPNDGSSGTEAFF. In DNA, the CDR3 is TGTGCCAGCTCACCCAATGATGGATCCTCGGGCACTGAAGCTTTCTTT.

CDR3 DNA sequence: TGTGCCAGCAGCCCTGGTATAGGCTATGGCTACACCTTC. Its protein is CASSPGIGYGYTF. The V and J genes are TRBV3-1 (or the pseudogene TRBV3-2) and TRBJ1-2; no clear D gene. V lost 4 bases to trimming and J lost 4 bases, with 10 bases between them. CDR1 is LGHDT, CDR2 YNNKEL, per germline (reference sequence). The CDR3 loop spans 13 amino acids.

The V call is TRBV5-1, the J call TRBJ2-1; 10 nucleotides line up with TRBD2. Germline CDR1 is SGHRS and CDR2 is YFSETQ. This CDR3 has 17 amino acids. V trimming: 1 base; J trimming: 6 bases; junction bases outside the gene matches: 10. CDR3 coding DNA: TGCGCCAGCAGCTTGCCTGCGAGCGGGGGGGATCCCAATGAGCAGTTCTTC. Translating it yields CASSLPASGGDPNEQFF. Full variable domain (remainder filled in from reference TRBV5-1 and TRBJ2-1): KAGVTQTPRYLIKTRGQQVTLSCSPISGHRSVSWYQQTPGQGLQFLFEYFSETQRNKGNFPGRFSGRQFSNSRSEMNVSTLELGDSALYLCASSLPASGGDPNEQFFGPGTRLTVL.

The chain's CDR3 is CASSRGLAGGTNEQFF. CDR3 DNA sequence: TGTGCCAGTAGTAGAGGACTAGCGGGGGGGACCAATGAGCAGTTCTTC. The V and J genes are TRBV19 and TRBJ2-1, with 15 bases identical to TRBD2. V shed 4 bases, J shed 6 bases, and the junction held 4 bases outside the gene matches. This CDR3 is 16 amino acids long. Germline V lookup: CDR1 LNHDA, CDR2 SQIVND (reference sequence).

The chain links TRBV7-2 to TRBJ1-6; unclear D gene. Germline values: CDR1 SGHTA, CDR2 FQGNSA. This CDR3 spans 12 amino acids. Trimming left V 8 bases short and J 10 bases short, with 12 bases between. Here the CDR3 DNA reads TGTGCCAGCTCTGTTTTGGGATCACCCCTCCACTTT. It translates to CASSVLGSPLHF.

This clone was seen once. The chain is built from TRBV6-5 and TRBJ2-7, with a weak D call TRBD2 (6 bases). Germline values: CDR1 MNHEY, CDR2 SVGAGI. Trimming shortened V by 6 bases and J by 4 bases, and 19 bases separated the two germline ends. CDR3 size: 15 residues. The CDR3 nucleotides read TGTGCCAGCAGGGTAGGACGGGAGACTAGGTACGAGCAGTACTTC. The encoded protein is CASRVGRETRYEQYF.

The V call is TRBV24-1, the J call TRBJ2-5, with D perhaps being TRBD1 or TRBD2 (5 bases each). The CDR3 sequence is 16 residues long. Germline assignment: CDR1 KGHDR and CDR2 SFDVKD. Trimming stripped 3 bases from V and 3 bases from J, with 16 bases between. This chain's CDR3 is CATSDGAGTEEETQYF. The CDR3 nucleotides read TGTGCCACCAGTGATGGGGCCGGGACGGAGGAAGAGACCCAGTACTTC.

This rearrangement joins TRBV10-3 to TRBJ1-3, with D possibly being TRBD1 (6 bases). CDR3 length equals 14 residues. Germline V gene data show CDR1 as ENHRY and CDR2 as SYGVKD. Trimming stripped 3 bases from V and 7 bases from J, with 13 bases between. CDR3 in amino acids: CAISDTGKRNTIYF. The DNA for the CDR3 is TGTGCCATCAGTGACACAGGGAAACGGAACACCATATATTTT.

CDR3 protein: CASSPPLVAGETQYF. For the CDR3, the DNA is TGTGCCAGCTCACCACCCCTCGTGGCAGGAGAGACCCAGTACTTC. This chain links TRBV18 with TRBJ2-5; D unresolved. With 0 bases removed from V and 4 bases from J, the gap between germline ends came to 12 bases. Germline V CDR1 and CDR2: KGHSH, LQKENI. The CDR3 runs 15 residues.

CDR3 coding DNA: TGTGCCAGCTCACAGGGGTATGAAGAAAAACTGTTTTTT. This codes for CASSQGYEEKLFF. This chain connects TRBV18 to TRBJ1-4, with D maybe TRBD1 (5 bases). The CDR3 covers 13 residues. Germline CDR1 KGHSH, CDR2 LQKENI. The germline V and J ends were trimmed by 4 bases and 8 bases, with 11 bases remaining between them.

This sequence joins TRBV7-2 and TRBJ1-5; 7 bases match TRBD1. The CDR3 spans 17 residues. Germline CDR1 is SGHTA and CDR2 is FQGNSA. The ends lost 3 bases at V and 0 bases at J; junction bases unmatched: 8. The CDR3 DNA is TGTGCCAGCAGCTTGGCAGGGGGAGGATATAGCAATCAGCCCCAGCATTTT. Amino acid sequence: CASSLAGGGYSNQPQHF.

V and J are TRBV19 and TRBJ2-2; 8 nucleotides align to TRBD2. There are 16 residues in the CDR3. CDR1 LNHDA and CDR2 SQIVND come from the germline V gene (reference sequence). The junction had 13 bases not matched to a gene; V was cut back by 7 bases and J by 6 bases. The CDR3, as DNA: TGTGCCAGTACCCCCGGGGGGACTAGGCATCCCGGGGAGCTGTTTTTT. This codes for CASTPGGTRHPGELFF.

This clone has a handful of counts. The DNA of the CDR3 is TGTGCCAGTAGTATAGAACAGAGAACTGAAGCTTTCTTT. As protein: CASSIEQRTEAFF. This chain joins TRBV19 and TRBJ1-1; no clear D. The CDR3 is made up of 13 amino acids. V gave up 0 bases and J gave up 5 bases, with 7 bases separating them. The germline V gene has CDR1 LNHDA and CDR2 SQIVND (reference sequence). The full variable domain, with the rest looked up from reference TRBV19 and TRBJ1-1, is DGGITQSPKYLFRKEGQNVTLSCEQNLNHDAMYWYRQDPGQGLRLIYYSQIVNDFQKGDIAEGYSVSREKKESFPLTVTSAQKNPTAFYLCASSIEQRTEAFFGQGTRLTVV.

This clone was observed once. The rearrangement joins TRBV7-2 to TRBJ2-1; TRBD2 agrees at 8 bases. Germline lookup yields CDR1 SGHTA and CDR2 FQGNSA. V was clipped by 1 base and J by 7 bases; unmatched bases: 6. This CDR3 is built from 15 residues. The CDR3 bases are TGTGCCAGCAGCTTAGTCGGGGGGGCCGGGAATGAGCAGTTCTTC. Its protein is CASSLVGGAGNEQFF.

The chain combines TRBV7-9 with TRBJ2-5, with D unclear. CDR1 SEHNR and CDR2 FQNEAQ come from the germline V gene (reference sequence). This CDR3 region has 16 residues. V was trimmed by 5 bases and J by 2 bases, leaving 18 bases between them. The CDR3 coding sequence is TGTGCCAGCAGCGTGGAAGCTGTTTGGCCTCAAGAGACCCAGTACTTC. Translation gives CASSVEAVWPQETQYF.

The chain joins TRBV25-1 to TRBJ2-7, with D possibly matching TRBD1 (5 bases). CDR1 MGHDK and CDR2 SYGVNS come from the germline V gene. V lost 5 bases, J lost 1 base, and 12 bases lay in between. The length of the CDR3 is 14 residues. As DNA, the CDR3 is TGTGCCAGCAGTCCAGGGCCTAGGTCCTACGAGCAGTACTTC. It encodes CASSPGPRSYEQYF.